This TCR beta chain was identified during a study of OX40 agonist ivuxolimab in advanced cancers. Whole-study context: Patients were treated with intravenous ivuxolimab, dosed at 0.01 to 10 mg/kg and infused every 2 weeks. Cohort: 75% to 90% men, mean age 60, aged about 23 to 80.

Study-level findings and limits: Antigen targets of the expanded peripheral T cells went undetermined.

Clones were read by immunoSEQ multiplex PCR, and TCRdb kept only the in-frame ones, dropping some. This table holds 60,000 to 95,000 clones, around 90% found once. The CDR3 contains 16 residues. Germline loops: CDR1 SGHNT, CDR2 YYREEE (reference sequence). V shed 4 bases, J shed 3 bases, and the junction held 11 bases outside the gene matches. This clone has more than one count but fewer than ten. Its specificity is not known. The TCR comes from an adult with an advanced solid tumor such as melanoma, head and neck, liver or kidney cancer. The chain employs TRBV5-4 and TRBJ1-1; the match to TRBD1 covers 8 bases. Sequencing used CD4+ or CD8+ T cells sorted from blood, obtained in a trial of the OX40 agonist ivuxolimab. The CDR3 sequence is CASSTQTRDRYTEAFF. The CDR3 DNA is TGTGCCAGCAGCACACAAACTAGGGACAGGTACACTGAAGCTTTCTTT. Based on the CDR3 plus reference TRBV5-4 and TRBJ1-1, the full variable domain is ETGVTQSPTHLIKTRGQQVTLRCSSQSGHNTVSWYQQALGQGPQFIFQYYREEENGRGNFPPRFSGLQFPNYSSELNVNALELDDSALYLCASSTQTRDRYTEAFFGQGTRLTVV.